This T cell receptor beta chain was observed in a study of regulatory T cells in long-lasting Graves disease. In building TCR beta libraries, iRepertoire HTBI primers were used together with Arm-PCR of CDR3 regions. TCRdb redid the calling of the multiplex PCR reads with MiXCR, one entry per CDR3 protein. Here the sample spans a few hundred thousand distinct CDR3 sequences, approximately 16% being singletons. Noted time point: newly diagnosed GD, antithyroid drugs for less than 3 months. PBMCs provided the RNA from which the TCR library was made. Doctors identified Graves' disease using the American Thyroid Association guidelines. The patients were enrolled through endocrinology in Xi'an, China. In this sample, this clonotype turned up many times. The CDR3 is 14 residues long. V was clipped by 3 bases and J by 2 bases, with 11 bases between them. In germline, CDR1 is MNHNS, CDR2 SASEGT. Separately, the same data were catalogued under a study of T cells in Graves' hyperthyroidism and ophthalmopathy. As reported in that work: It was considered stable Graves' hyperthyroidism when ophthalmopathy did not progress within 18 months. Diagnoses were made from clinical symptoms, serum measures (thyroxine and TRAb), thyroid ultrasound and orbital computed tomography.

The sample here was peripheral blood mononuclear cells (PBMCs), taken at new diagnosis, from a patient treated with antithyroid drugs. The clonotype originates from a woman aged 18-30 years with Graves disease. The V call is TRBV6-1, the J call TRBJ2-7, with a tentative D call TRBD2 (6 bases). The DNA for the CDR3 is TGTGCCAGCAGTGATAGGGACTCCACCTACGAGCAGTACTTC. Translating it yields CASSDRDSTYEQYF.